This is a list of T cell receptor beta chains from one sample in a study of blood T cell repertoires in COVID-19. The protocol was immunoSEQ multiplex PCR, while the TCRdb copy is restricted to in-frame clones and leaves out a portion. The sample shows 200,000 to 250,000 clones, approximately 83% of them seen only once. The specimen was PBMCs or T cells enriched from blood (not recorded which). These receptors were collected from a woman in her thirties or forties with acute COVID-19. CDR3s leave out the opening cysteine and the closing phenylalanine or tryptophan.

v_call	j_call	cdr3_aa
TRBV7-9	TRBJ1-5	APRRPGNQPQH
TRBV2	TRBJ1-2	ASRYGGDGYT
TRBV6-5	TRBJ1-5	ASRSNRDQPQH
TRBV24-1	TRBJ2-3	ATSDPGVGGDTQY
TRBV4-3	TRBJ1-2	ASSQDLTRQGTRDNDGYT
TRBV28	TRBJ1-5	ASTNRGNQPQH
TRBV3-1/TRBV3-2	TRBJ1-4	ASSQGQGGVKLF
TRBV18	TRBJ2-1	ASASGRAIEEQF
TRBV4-3	TRBJ1-2	ASSQDQGSSYGYT
TRBV5-1	TRBJ1-3	ASSPGGSGNTIY
TRBV7-2	TRBJ2-5	ASSLASGGYQETQY
TRBV19	TRBJ2-2	ASRGQGMIGELF
TRBV2	TRBJ1-1	ASLDSMNTEAF
TRBV18	TRBJ2-3	ASSPPEVKTDTQY
TRBV6-5	TRBJ2-1	ASNPGTPYNEQF
TRBV3-1/TRBV3-2	TRBJ1-3	ASSQVGHISGNTIY
TRBV5-8	TRBJ2-3	ASSLRGGYTDTQY
TRBV29-1	TRBJ2-7	SVELPDRAYEQY
TRBV4-1	TRBJ1-2	ASSPQGEANYGYT
TRBV6-5	TRBJ2-3	ASSYLAGGTDTQY
TRBV6-5	TRBJ1-6	AMGSGTGDNSPLH
TRBV25-1	TRBJ1-2	ASSPPGQGSFGYT
TRBV28	TRBJ2-1	ASSSDMRQF
TRBV28	TRBJ2-4	ASRDSLAKNIQY
TRBV15	TRBJ1-4	ATSTQGGAEKLF
TRBV9	TRBJ2-3	ASSFRGPSTDTQY
TRBV5-5	TRBJ2-4	ASSRRPPSGGPEAKNIQY
TRBV9	TRBJ1-4	ASSRNRDEKLF
TRBV15	TRBJ1-5	ATSRDGLNQPQH
TRBV10-1	TRBJ1-1	ASSESPRGGRGEAF
TRBV9	TRBJ1-2	ASGQGSGNYGYT
TRBV29-1	TRBJ1-2	SVEDWGDGYT
TRBV5-4	TRBJ1-2	ASSWGGNYGYT
TRBV27	TRBJ1-2	ASSLSTVRLYGYT
TRBV6-1	TRBJ1-2	ASSEDSGTLYGYT
TRBV7-9	TRBJ2-7	ASSFRADDRGILYEQY
TRBV4-1	TRBJ1-2	ASSQEIRRAYGYT
TRBV18	TRBJ2-2	ASSDLNTGELF
TRBV7-2	TRBJ2-3	ASSLSRTVKGADTQY
TRBV7-2	TRBJ1-1	ASSLGAGLNTEAF
TRBV24-1	TRBJ2-5	ATSEGQGGGQETQY
TRBV6-2/TRBV6-3	TRBJ1-1	ASSYEGAHHTEAF
TRBV7-2	TRBJ1-4	ASSFSGLTNEKLF
TRBV7-3	TRBJ2-1	ASSPGRAYNEQF
TRBV10-1	TRBJ2-3	ASSEGGLAEPDTQY
TRBV28	TRBJ1-2	ASSLRIGAASYGYT
TRBV30	TRBJ2-1	AWSVGGIKNNEQF
TRBV11-2	TRBJ2-1	ASSLTGQGYYNEQF
TRBV30	TRBJ1-4	AWTTGTVKKKLF
TRBV4-2	TRBJ2-1	ASSHLEGPLNEQF
TRBV4-1	TRBJ2-3	ASSHPRGSGGNTDTQY
TRBV28	TRBJ2-1	ASSYDRDRGGTEQF
TRBV12-3/TRBV12-4	TRBJ1-2	ASSPRGRNGYT
TRBV7-3	TRBJ1-6	ASSPSGGGNSPLH
TRBV29-1	TRBJ2-1	SAILTRNEQF
TRBV21-1	TRBJ2-3	ASSKGSGSTDTQY
TRBV14	TRBJ2-7	ASSHPGQGAYEQY